These T cell receptor beta chains were read from a single sample in a study of human T cells and chemical hapten exposure. MiXCR, applied by TCRdb to the RACE reads, yields one record per CDR3 protein. The sample holds about 130,000 distinct CDR3 sequences, approximately 8.3% seen once. Sequenced: whole blood. The receptors stem from a male donor in good health. Some clones in this sample may be carry-over from other donors' samples. CDR3s include the opening cysteine and the closing phenylalanine or tryptophan. Each record gives: D gene, V gene, CDR3 protein. D genes are given only for firm matches.

D: TRBD1
V: TRBV20-1
CDR3: CSAGTGTGIGKLFF

D: NA
V: TRBV5-1
CDR3: CASSFLSTNTEAFF

D: NA
V: TRBV7-2
CDR3: CASSLGWADQETQYF

D: TRBD2
V: TRBV11-2
CDR3: CASSLVPSGGAYNEQFF

D: TRBD1
V: TRBV7-2
CDR3: CASSIFSGTGRNEQFF

D: NA
V: TRBV10-1
CDR3: CASSESGTAEAFF

D: NA
V: TRBV14
CDR3: CASSQGGSRSPLHF

D: NA
V: TRBV10-2
CDR3: CASRADESTEAFF

D: NA
V: TRBV12-3/TRBV12-4
CDR3: CASSPGLVSYEQYF

D: NA
V: TRBV29-1
CDR3: CSVARGVELNIQYF

D: TRBD1
V: TRBV3-1
CDR3: CASSQEGQLNTEAFF

D: NA
V: TRBV20-1
CDR3: CSATRDTLNQPQHF

D: NA
V: TRBV6-6
CDR3: CASSPSLVGNTIYF

D: NA
V: TRBV11-2
CDR3: CASSLEISSYNEQFF

D: TRBD2
V: TRBV29-1
CDR3: CSVGGGVSYEQYF

D: NA
V: TRBV12-3/TRBV12-4
CDR3: CASSPHGPGRDTQYF

D: NA
V: TRBV4-1
CDR3: CASSLRPADPYGYTF

D: TRBD1
V: TRBV5-1
CDR3: CASSSGQGAANTEAFF

D: NA
V: TRBV11-2
CDR3: CASSLLPANYGYTF

D: NA
V: TRBV6-4
CDR3: CASRLQVNTEAFF

D: TRBD1
V: TRBV5-1
CDR3: CASSNGQGGYEQYF

D: NA
V: TRBV5-1
CDR3: CASSLEGEASDGYTF

D: TRBD1
V: TRBV3-1
CDR3: CASSGDREKNIQYF

D: NA
V: TRBV27
CDR3: CASSLGGVGGYTF

D: TRBD2
V: TRBV13
CDR3: CASSTRTSGGHGELFF

D: NA
V: TRBV12-3/TRBV12-4
CDR3: CASSLQSRGEQYF

D: NA
V: TRBV12-3/TRBV12-4
CDR3: CASSDKAGQYF

D: NA
V: TRBV10-3
CDR3: CAISGGTSYEQYF

D: TRBD2
V: TRBV27
CDR3: CASSSPTSKRTDTQYF

D: NA
V: TRBV12-3/TRBV12-4
CDR3: CASSWGGSNYGYTF

D: TRBD2
V: TRBV2
CDR3: CASSPSGDAYEQYF

D: NA
V: TRBV3-1
CDR3: CASSQDEDSQETQYF

D: TRBD1
V: TRBV7-9
CDR3: CASSSDRVDEAFF

D: NA
V: TRBV25-1
CDR3: CASWADYGYTF

D: NA
V: TRBV4-3
CDR3: CASSQDPVLNYEQYF

D: TRBD1
V: TRBV29-1
CDR3: CSAGTGKYNEQFF

D: NA
V: TRBV12-3/TRBV12-4
CDR3: CASSSLSEAFF

D: NA
V: TRBV6-2/TRBV6-3
CDR3: CASMERINYGYTF

D: NA
V: TRBV9
CDR3: CASSVAGEETQYF

D: NA
V: TRBV12-3/TRBV12-4
CDR3: CASSLDETQYF

D: NA
V: TRBV15
CDR3: CATSRGTNEQYF

D: NA
V: TRBV9
CDR3: CASSPWGRGMNTEAFF